The source of this TCR beta chain is a study of T-cell reconstitution after alpha-beta-depleted transplantation in children (dated by TCRdb to 2016 to 2017). Some background on the complete study: T-cell immune reconstitution after TCRalphabeta/CD19-depleted allogeneic hematopoietic cell transplantation in children was quantitatively tracked in the study by means of TCR repertoire profiling.

The germline V gene encodes CDR1 SNHLY and CDR2 FYNNEI. V ends up 5 bases short and J 5 bases short, with an unmatched junction base count of 10. From its cysteine to its phenylalanine, the CDR3 spans 15 amino acids. The read is trimmed to its CDR3 DNA, 45 bases read in frame from base 1. To prepare the library, PCR was applied. The sequencer was an Illumina HiSeq 2500. To normalize quantification of the TCRbeta repertoire, the TCR libraries were built with molecular barcoding that relied on unique molecular identifiers. TCRdb ran its own pipeline on the public reads, namely fastp trimming at Q25 and MiXCR clone calling, and kept in-frame beta chains. Rows are combined by CDR3 protein, so each entry shows the most common genes and DNA. The sample table shows approximately 270,000 distinct CDR3 sequences, and 9.9% are seen once. The ten largest clones capture roughly a tenth of the sample. This clonotype was seen only a few times. Its binding antigen is unknown. No base-level quality is on record; no much larger clone is a single base apart.

The TCR originated in a human donor who donated a stem cell graft to a child with SCID. The rearrangement combines TRBV2 with TRBJ2-7; TRBD1 matches 9 bases in the middle. The sample here was PBMCs from the stem cell graft donor, taken from the stem cell graft. The CDR3 protein sequence reads: CASSIAWDRAHEQYF. The DNA reads TGTGCCAGCAGTATCGCCTGGGACAGGGCCCACGAGCAGTACTTC.